Below are 27 T cell receptor beta chains sequenced from a single sample in a study of beta chain features in type 1 diabetes. The study reverse transcribed the entire isolated RNA, so it sequenced expressed TCRB transcripts. Data came from immunoSEQ multiplex PCR; TCRdb stores just in-frame clones and leaves some out. The profile covers 350,000 to 450,000 clones, with over 11% appearing a single time and roughly 0.038% taken by the ten largest. Sequenced: naive CD4+ T cells from blood. These receptors came from a man under 40 in good health.

The V gene is TRBV9, the J gene TRBJ2-7, with D possibly being TRBD2 (6 bases). The ends were cut back, 4 bases at V and 3 bases at J, with 17 bases in the middle. The CDR3 runs to 15 residues. The germline V gene encodes CDR1 SGDLS and CDR2 YYNGEE. CDR3 nucleotides: TGTGCCAGCAGCTCTTCCGGGGCCGGGGGCTACGAGCAGTACTTC. Residues: CASSSSGAGGYEQYF.

This clone was recorded a few times. The chain employs TRBV18 and TRBJ2-7; D is possibly TRBD2 (5 bases). This CDR3 is 14 amino acids long. V was pared by 0 bases and J by 2 bases, with 8 bases between. The germline V gene encodes CDR1 KGHSH and CDR2 LQKENI. The CDR3 DNA reads TGTGCCAGCTCACCACCGCTAGCTCCCTACGAGCAGTACGTC. Protein product: CASSPPLAPYEQYV.

This clone was counted between two and nine times. This specimen includes other DNA sequences encoding the same CDR3. The chain combines TRBV7-9 with TRBJ1-4; D may be TRBD1 (5 bases). This CDR3 has 12 residues. From germline, CDR1 is SEHNR and CDR2 FQNEAQ (reference sequence). Trimming took 6 bases from V and 8 from J, leaving 10 bases between them. This chain's CDR3 is CASRGRGEKLFF. The CDR3 nucleotides are TGTGCCAGCAGGGGGCGAGGCGAAAAACTGTTTTTT.

In this sample, this clone turned up a few times. V and J are TRBV6-5 and TRBJ2-5; unclear D gene. Trimming left V 6 bases short and J 5 bases short, with 13 bases between. Germline V gene data show CDR1 as MNHEY and CDR2 as SVGAGI. This CDR3 is built from 13 residues. The CDR3 spells CASSQGALETQYF. For the CDR3, the DNA is TGTGCCAGCAGCCAAGGAGCCTTGGAGACCCAGTACTTC.

The V call is TRBV9, the J call TRBJ2-5; 7 bases line up with TRBD2. The CDR3 loop spans 14 amino acids. After removal of 3 bases from V and 4 bases from J, the junction contained 6 bases not matched to a gene. Germline V gene sequence: CDR1 SGDLS, CDR2 YYNGEE. CDR3 sequence (DNA): TGTGCCAGCAGCGCCGGACTAGGACGAGAGACCCAGTACTTC. It is translated as CASSAGLGRETQYF.

This clone has just a few counts. The chain carries TRBV6-1 and TRBJ2-1; TRBD2 agrees at 7 bases. The ends lost 0 bases at V and 7 bases at J; junction bases unmatched: 3. This CDR3 has 14 residues. Germline CDR1 MNHNS, CDR2 SASEGT. Here the CDR3 DNA reads TGTGCCAGCAGTGAAGCGGGGGGGAAAAATGAGCAGTTCTTC. It specifies CASSEAGGKNEQFF.

This sequence joins TRBV14 and TRBJ2-1; D is perhaps TRBD2 (6 bases). The CDR3 is 14 amino acids. Germline CDR1 is SGHDN and CDR2 is FVKESK. Trimming took off 4 bases at V and 8 bases at J, with 15 bases between the two ends. The CDR3 DNA is TGTGCCAGCAGCCTTTATCGGGAGAGCTATGAGCAGTTCTTC. This translates into CASSLYRESYEQFF.

This clone was seen a few times. This chain joins TRBV27 and TRBJ2-4; D remains unclear. CDR1 MNHEY and CDR2 SMNVEV come from the germline V gene (reference sequence). V gave up 3 bases and J gave up 9 bases, with 15 bases separating them. The CDR3 loop spans 14 amino acids. The CDR3 here is CASSFLSPVGIQYF. In nucleotides, the CDR3 is TGTGCCAGCAGTTTTCTCTCCCCGGTTGGCATTCAGTACTTC.

This clone occurred a few times. This sequence joins TRBV10-3 and TRBJ1-1; D gene uncertain. Trimming cost V 4 bases and J 1 base, with 10 bases left between them. This CDR3 spans 14 amino acids. The germline V gene encodes CDR1 ENHRY and CDR2 SYGVKD. The chain's CDR3 is CAISGSAKNTEAFF. In DNA, the CDR3 is TGTGCCATCAGTGGGTCCGCCAAGAACACTGAAGCTTTCTTT.

This clone occurred a few times. The chain employs TRBV7-9 and TRBJ2-6; D gene ambiguous. The germline V and J ends were trimmed by 1 base and 0 bases, with 4 bases remaining between them. This CDR3 has 15 amino acids. Germline V gene data show CDR1 as SEHNR and CDR2 as FQNEAQ (reference sequence). CDR3 region: CASSLEPSGANVLTF. CDR3 coding DNA: TGTGCCAGCAGCTTAGAACCCTCTGGGGCCAACGTCCTGACTTTC.

V usage is TRBV5-1 and J usage is TRBJ2-2; D remains ambiguous. V lost 2 bases, J lost 6 bases, and 17 bases lay in between. The CDR3 has 16 amino acids. Germline V CDR1 and CDR2: SGHRS, YFSETQ. CDR3 protein: CASSLEPGSGSGELFF. In DNA, the CDR3 is TGCGCCAGCAGCTTAGAACCCGGCAGTGGATCCGGGGAGCTGTTTTTT.

This chain uses TRBV25-1 with TRBJ1-2; 10 bases map to TRBD1. CDR3 length: 14 residues. J was trimmed by 2 bases and V by 4 bases; bases with no gene match: 1. Germline assignment: CDR1 MGHDK and CDR2 SYGVNS. The CDR3 here is CASSADRGNYGYTF. The DNA for the CDR3 is TGTGCCAGCAGTGCGGACAGGGGGAACTATGGCTACACCTTC.

V usage is TRBV14 and J usage is TRBJ2-1; D is ambiguous. V lost 1 base, J lost 4 bases, and 11 bases lay in between. This CDR3 comprises 15 residues. Germline CDR1 SGHDN, CDR2 FVKESK. CDR3 nucleotides: TGTGCCAGCAGCCAAGGATCGAGCCGTTACAATGAGCAGTTCTTC. Encoded protein: CASSQGSSRYNEQFF.

This clone has only a few counts. The chain couples TRBV2 to TRBJ2-7, with D possibly matching TRBD2 (5 bases). This CDR3 is 11 amino acids long. Germline V CDR1 and CDR2: SNHLY, FYNNEI. The CDR3 bases are TGTGCCAGCAGTGAGTCTAGCTCTCCGAACGTC. Encoded protein: CASSESSSPNV.

The gene calls are TRBV5-1 and TRBJ2-5; D is ambiguous. Germline V CDR1 and CDR2: SGHRS, YFSETQ. This CDR3 is built from 13 residues. Trimming stripped 1 base from V and 2 bases from J, with 6 bases between. CDR3 coding DNA: TGCGCCAGCAGCTTGTCGGATCAAGAGACCCAGTACTTC. It is translated as CASSLSDQETQYF.

The chain has TRBV7-2 and TRBJ2-7; no firm D call. This CDR3 is built from 15 residues. V was clipped by 6 bases and J by 0 bases, with 15 bases between them. CDR1 is SGHTA, CDR2 FQGNSA, per germline. The CDR3 is CASRPPGPSSYEQYF. DNA for the CDR3: TGTGCCAGCAGACCACCCGGACCGAGCTCCTACGAGCAGTACTTC. The entire variable domain, with the rest obtained from reference TRBV7-2 and TRBJ2-7, is as follows: GAGVSQSPSNKVTEKGKDVELRCDPISGHTALYWYRQSLGQGLEFLIYFQGNSAPDKSGLPSDRFSAERTGGSVSTLTIQRTQQEDSAVYLCASRPPGPSSYEQYFGPGTRLTVT.

The J gene is TRBJ1-1, the V gene TRBV15; D may be TRBD1 (5 bases). From germline, CDR1 is LNHNV and CDR2 YYDKDF (reference sequence). V gave up 0 bases and J gave up 8 bases, with 10 bases separating them. This CDR3 is 13 amino acids long. CDR3 sequence: CATSRDGGSEAFF. The CDR3 DNA reads as TGTGCCACCAGCAGAGATGGGGGGAGCGAAGCTTTCTTT.

This clone was counted between two and nine times. The chain joins TRBV4-1 to TRBJ2-3; maybe TRBD2 (6 bases). V was cut by 3 bases and J by 2 bases, with 12 bases left in between. Germline CDR1 MGHRA, CDR2 YSYEKL. The CDR3 is 15 residues long. CDR3: CASSQTGESTDTQYF. The DNA of the CDR3 is TGCGCCAGCAGCCAGACGGGAGAATCCACAGATACGCAGTATTTT.

This clone occurred a few times. The chain recombines TRBV7-3 with TRBJ2-3; 9 bases align to TRBD1. The CDR3 is 12 amino acids. Trimming at V came to 5 bases and at J to 10 bases, leaving 4 bases not matched to a gene. The V gene's germline CDR1 is SGHTA and CDR2 FQGTGA. For the CDR3, the DNA is TGTGCCAGCAGCCCGCGACAGGGGGCGCAGTATTTT. Encoded protein: CASSPRQGAQYF.

This rearrangement joins TRBV18 to TRBJ2-1; 7 bases are a match to TRBD1. The junction had 3 bases not matched to a gene; V was cut back by 3 bases and J by 7 bases. This CDR3 has 13 amino acids. Germline CDR1 KGHSH, CDR2 LQKENI. CDR3 in amino acids: CASSPGQFNEQFF. The DNA for the CDR3 is TGTGCCAGCTCACCGGGACAGTTTAATGAGCAGTTCTTC.

This clone was seen more than once but under ten times. This rearrangement joins TRBV5-6 to TRBJ2-5; D is possibly TRBD2 (5 bases). The CDR3 has 13 amino acids. Germline CDR1 and CDR2: SGHDT and YYEEEE. V was cut by 4 bases and J by 7 bases, with 14 bases left in between. The CDR3 sequence: CASSLGNSGTQYF. In DNA form, the CDR3 reads TGTGCCAGCAGCCTCGGGAACAGTGGGACCCAGTACTTC.

This clone showed up just a few times. The chain links TRBV11-2 to TRBJ2-3, with unresolved D. The germline V gene encodes CDR1 SGHAT and CDR2 FQNNGV. CDR3 length equals 14 residues. Deletions cut 4 bases from V and 3 bases from J, with 11 bases between. The CDR3 spells CASSSLERTDTQYF. CDR3 coding DNA: TGTGCCAGCAGCTCCCTTGAGAGGACAGATACGCAGTATTTT.

J is TRBJ1-1 and V is TRBV9; D unclear. The V gene's germline CDR1 is SGDLS and CDR2 YYNGEE. This CDR3 has 14 residues. V dropped 0 bases and J dropped 1 base, with 7 bases sitting between them. Here the CDR3 reads CASSVAGKNTEAFF. CDR3 nucleotides: TGTGCCAGCAGCGTAGCGGGCAAGAACACTGAAGCTTTCTTT.

Points on this clone: This sample includes further DNA sequences coding for the same CDR3. The rearrangement joins TRBV11-2 to TRBJ2-7; D uncertain. From germline, CDR1 is SGHAT and CDR2 FQNNGV. The CDR3 length is 12 residues. Between the trimmed V and J ends, which lost 2 bases and 0 bases, there was a span of 2 bases. CDR3 region: CASSLSSYEQYF. The CDR3 DNA sequence: TGTGCCAGCAGCTTAAGCTCCTACGAGCAGTACTTC.

The chain joins TRBV2 to TRBJ2-5; 10 nucleotides line up with TRBD1. CDR1 is SNHLY, CDR2 FYNNEI, per germline. The CDR3 is 14 amino acids. Losses at the gene ends were 6 bases for V and 5 bases for J; bases not matched to a gene: 6. The CDR3: CASSEGQGPETQYF. The CDR3 region has the DNA TGTGCCAGCAGCGAGGGACAGGGGCCCGAGACCCAGTACTTC.

The chain links TRBV28 to TRBJ2-3; possible D gene TRBD2, 7 bases. Trimming took 6 bases from V and 1 from J, leaving 11 bases between them. CDR3 length: 14 amino acids. Looked up from germline, CDR1 is MDHEN and CDR2 is SYDVKM. The CDR3 region is CASRGGVRTDTQYF. The CDR3 coding sequence is TGTGCCAGCAGAGGGGGGGTTCGCACAGATACGCAGTATTTT.

There are a few counts of this clone. This chain connects TRBV10-3 to TRBJ2-3; 7 bases agree with TRBD1. Germline CDR1 ENHRY, CDR2 SYGVKD. The CDR3 runs to 15 residues. After removal of 8 bases from V and 0 bases from J, the junction contained 8 bases not matched to a gene. The DNA of the CDR3 is TGTGCCATCCGCCCGACAGGGATCAGCACAGATACGCAGTATTTT. This gives the protein CAIRPTGISTDTQYF.